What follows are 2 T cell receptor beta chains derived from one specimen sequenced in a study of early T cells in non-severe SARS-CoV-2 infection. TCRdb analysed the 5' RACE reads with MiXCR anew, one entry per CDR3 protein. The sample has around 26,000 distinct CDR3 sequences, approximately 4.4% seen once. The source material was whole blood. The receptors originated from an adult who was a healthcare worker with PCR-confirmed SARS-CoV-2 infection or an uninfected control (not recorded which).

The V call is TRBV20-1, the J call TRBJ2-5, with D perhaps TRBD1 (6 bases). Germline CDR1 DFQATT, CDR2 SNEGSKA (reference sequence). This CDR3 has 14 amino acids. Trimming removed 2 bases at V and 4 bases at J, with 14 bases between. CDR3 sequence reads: CSARIPGAPETQYF. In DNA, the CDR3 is TGCAGTGCTAGAATCCCAGGGGCCCCAGAGACCCAGTACTTC.

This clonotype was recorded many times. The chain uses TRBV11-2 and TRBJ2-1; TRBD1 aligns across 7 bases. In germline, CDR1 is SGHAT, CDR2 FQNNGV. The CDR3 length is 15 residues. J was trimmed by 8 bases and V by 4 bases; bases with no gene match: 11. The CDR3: CASSSRQGILHEQFF. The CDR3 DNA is TGTGCCAGCAGCTCCCGACAGGGTATCCTTCATGAGCAGTTCTTC.